This T cell receptor (beta chain) was captured by sequencing in a study of blood T cells in healthy people across ages. Study results and caveats: Unsorted PBMC material precluded a definitive naive versus antigen-experienced comparison.

Each of the donors had approximately 10 milliliters of peripheral blood drawn into EDTA-treated Vacutainer tubes. The V gene's germline CDR1 is MNHEY and CDR2 SMNVEV (reference sequence). The CDR3 contains 16 residues. V gave up 1 base and J gave up 3 bases, with 13 bases separating them. A sample-barcoded 5' primer and a J-beta primer mix were used in a second PCR of about 7 to 11 cycles. Via MiXCR, TCRdb re-called the 5' RACE reads, giving one row per CDR3 protein. Counted here are about a million distinct CDR3 sequences, 35% to 45% occurring once; the ten biggest clones make up around 12%. Note on this clonotype: Its target is unknown.

The gene calls are TRBV27 and TRBJ1-5; TRBD1 is a possible D gene (6 bases). The specimen was blood. The sequence came from a man aged 18 to 29 in good health. The CDR3, as DNA: TGTGCCAGCAGTTTATTAGGGGGGGGACTCAATCAGCCCCAGCATTTT. Its protein product is CASSLLGGGLNQPQHF.